This is a list of T cell receptor beta chains from one sample in a study of T cell repertoires in aging, cancer and after chemotherapy. TCRdb analysed the multiplex PCR reads with MiXCR anew, one entry per CDR3 protein. The sample holds about 12,000 distinct CDR3 sequences; about 31% are singletons and the top ten take around 10%. Sequenced sample: blood. The receptors originated from a human donor in good health. The donor label of this sample is uncertain. CDR3s include the opening cysteine and the closing phenylalanine or tryptophan. Fields, in order: V gene, clone size, D gene, J gene, CDR3 protein, CDR3 DNA. The D gene is left open where the match is weak. A row's size may be missing; if present it is once, few, many or a size class.

v_call: TRBV5-1
clone_size: once
d_call: TRBD2
j_call: TRBJ2-5
cdr3_aa: CASSLGVLAGDSVETQYF
cdr3_nt: TGCGCCAGCAGCTTGGGGGTACTAGCGGGGGACTCCGTGGAGACCCAGTACTTC

v_call: TRBV27
clone_size: .
d_call: .
j_call: TRBJ2-1
cdr3_aa: CASGIPSLLEQFF
cdr3_nt: TGTGCCAGCGGGATCCCCTCCCTTCTTGAGCAGTTCTTC

v_call: TRBV6-4
clone_size: .
d_call: .
j_call: TRBJ2-2
cdr3_aa: CASSDSEREAGELFF
cdr3_nt: TGTGCCAGCAGTGACTCGGAAAGGGAAGCCGGGGAGCTGTTTTTT

v_call: TRBV5-5
clone_size: .
d_call: .
j_call: TRBJ1-1
cdr3_aa: CASSFRSTEAFF
cdr3_nt: TGTGCCAGCAGCTTTCGGTCCACTGAAGCTTTCTTT

v_call: TRBV29-1
clone_size: medium-sized
d_call: TRBD1
j_call: TRBJ1-4
cdr3_aa: CSVPDRGNEKLFF
cdr3_nt: TGCAGCGTCCCCGACAGGGGAAACGAAAAACTGTTTTTT

v_call: TRBV6-4
clone_size: .
d_call: .
j_call: TRBJ2-7
cdr3_aa: CASSLGGSSYEQYF
cdr3_nt: TGTGCCAGCAGCTTGGGTGGGAGCTCCTACGAGCAGTACTTC

v_call: TRBV19
clone_size: .
d_call: .
j_call: TRBJ1-3
cdr3_aa: CASRKPYSSSGNTIYF
cdr3_nt: TGTGCCAGTAGGAAACCTTACTCCAGCTCTGGAAACACCATATATTTT

v_call: TRBV18
clone_size: .
d_call: .
j_call: TRBJ2-2
cdr3_aa: CASSPRLDTGELFF
cdr3_nt: TGTGCCAGCTCCCCCCGTCTCGACACCGGGGAGCTGTTTTTT

v_call: TRBV19
clone_size: .
d_call: TRBD1
j_call: TRBJ2-5
cdr3_aa: CASSITGGGLETQYF
cdr3_nt: TGTGCCAGTAGTATAACAGGGGGCGGGTTGGAGACCCAGTACTTC

v_call: TRBV6-4
clone_size: .
d_call: .
j_call: TRBJ2-3
cdr3_aa: CASSDRGFTDTQYF
cdr3_nt: TGTGCCAGCAGTGACCGGGGCTTCACAGATACGCAGTATTTT

v_call: TRBV28
clone_size: .
d_call: .
j_call: TRBJ2-1
cdr3_aa: CASSRDAYYNEQFF
cdr3_nt: TGTGCCAGCAGTCGGGACGCCTACTACAATGAGCAGTTCTTC

v_call: TRBV5-6
clone_size: .
d_call: TRBD2
j_call: TRBJ2-3
cdr3_aa: CASRTSGGGDTQYF
cdr3_nt: TGTGCCAGCAGGACTAGCGGGGGCGGAGATACGCAGTATTTT

v_call: TRBV12-3/TRBV12-4
clone_size: few
d_call: .
j_call: TRBJ2-1
cdr3_aa: CASARDGSYNEQFF
cdr3_nt: TGTGCCAGCGCAAGGGACGGGAGCTACAATGAGCAGTTCTTC

v_call: TRBV19
clone_size: .
d_call: TRBD2
j_call: TRBJ2-7
cdr3_aa: CASSGGYEQYF
cdr3_nt: TGTGCCAGTAGCGGGGGGTACGAGCAGTACTTC

v_call: TRBV18
clone_size: few
d_call: .
j_call: TRBJ1-1
cdr3_aa: CASSPGQHRVEAFF
cdr3_nt: TGTGCCAGCTCACCAGGACAGCACCGGGTTGAAGCTTTCTTT

v_call: TRBV27
clone_size: medium-sized
d_call: TRBD1
j_call: TRBJ1-6
cdr3_aa: CASTRTGETPLHF
cdr3_nt: TGTGCCAGCACAAGGACAGGGGAAACACCCCTCCACTTT

v_call: TRBV27
clone_size: few
d_call: .
j_call: TRBJ1-2
cdr3_aa: CASSFLRETTNYGYTF
cdr3_nt: TGTGCCAGCAGTTTTTTACGGGAAACGACCAACTATGGCTACACCTTC

v_call: TRBV19
clone_size: .
d_call: TRBD2
j_call: TRBJ2-1
cdr3_aa: CASSPVWEGQQFF
cdr3_nt: TGTGCCAGTAGTCCCGTCTGGGAGGGCCAGCAGTTCTTC

v_call: TRBV5-6
clone_size: .
d_call: .
j_call: TRBJ2-7
cdr3_aa: CASSHGGYEQYF
cdr3_nt: TGCGCCAGCAGCCACGGCGGCTACGAGCAGTACTTC

v_call: TRBV20-1
clone_size: .
d_call: .
j_call: TRBJ1-5
cdr3_aa: CSAGFTNQPQHF
cdr3_nt: TGCAGTGCTGGGTTCACAAATCAGCCCCAGCATTTT

v_call: TRBV21-1
clone_size: .
d_call: .
j_call: TRBJ2-2
cdr3_aa: CASSKAKGGCTGELFF
cdr3_nt: TGTGCCAGCAGCAAAGCCAAAGGTGGCTGCACCGGGGAGCTGTTTTTT

v_call: TRBV6-1
clone_size: .
d_call: .
j_call: TRBJ1-1
cdr3_aa: CASSEAYRNTEAFF
cdr3_nt: TGTGCCAGCAGTGAAGCTTACAGGAACACTGAAGCTTTCTTT

v_call: TRBV29-1
clone_size: medium-sized
d_call: .
j_call: TRBJ1-5
cdr3_aa: CSVQGTPNQPQHF
cdr3_nt: TGCAGCGTTCAGGGAACCCCAAATCAGCCCCAGCATTTT

v_call: TRBV11-1
clone_size: .
d_call: .
j_call: TRBJ2-3
cdr3_aa: CASSRDGGGGTQYF
cdr3_nt: TGTGCCAGCAGCCGGGACGGCGGCGGTGGTACGCAGTATTTT